The source of this T cell receptor beta chain is a study of sequential checkpoint blockade in melanoma. Turning to the study itself: Maintenance nivolumab came after either treatment sequence.

On this clone itself: Its antigen is not known.

Per germline, CDR1 MNHGY and CDR2 SAAAGT. V lost 5 bases to trimming and J lost 2 bases; unmatched junction nucleotides: 4. The CDR3 is made up of 15 amino acids. Profiled with immunoSEQ multiplex PCR; TCRdb holds only in-frame clones, not every one. The table lists roughly 2,000 clones, roughly 31% of them singletons. The treatment was: randomized to nivolumab then ipilimumab (arm A) or the reverse (arm B). No patient had prior DNA-damaging chemotherapy. Whole-study findings and limits: Clinical benefit was about 30 times likelier when tumor T-cell fraction and clonality increased. Response in arm A was associated with pretreatment TIL clonality.

The chain links TRBV6-8 to TRBJ2-3; 10 bases line up with TRBD2. The receptor was isolated from a human donor with melanoma. Material: tumor tissue (inferred from file names), obtained from a patient given nivolumab and ipilimumab in sequence. As DNA, the CDR3 is TGTGCCAGCAGTGCTAGCGGGGGACACACAGATACGCAGTATTTT. The encoded protein is CASSASGGHTDTQYF.